What follows are 4 T cell receptor beta chains derived from one specimen sequenced in a study of siplizumab effects on memory and regulatory T cells. This table comes from immunoSEQ multiplex PCR, and its TCRdb copy is limited to in-frame clones, with some not included. The sample consists of approximately 75,000 clones, 93% of them appearing once. Material for sequencing was CD8+ T cells sorted from blood. Receptor source: a human donor in good health.

The chain is built from TRBV5-3 and TRBJ1-6; TRBD1 matches at 12 bases. Being an ORF, TRBV5-3 has a function that is uncertain. The length of the CDR3 is 16 residues. CDR3 sequence: CNNHVVRDRGHSPLHF. The CDR3 nucleotides are TGTAATAACCACGTCGTCCGGGACAGGGGGCATTCACCCCTCCACTTT.

This clone was observed a handful of times. The chain couples TRBV10-1 to TRBJ2-2; D remains unclear. Between the trimmed V and J ends, which lost 8 bases and 2 bases, there was a span of 9 bases. Per germline, CDR1 WNHNN and CDR2 SYGVQD (reference sequence). The CDR3 runs 13 residues. The CDR3 spells CASSQHNTGELFF. CDR3 nucleotide sequence: TGCGCCAGCTCCCAGCATAACACCGGGGAGCTGTTTTTT.

This clone is a singleton in its sample. This chain uses TRBV6-5 with TRBJ2-1; D is undetermined. V lost 0 bases, J lost 5 bases, and 5 bases lay in between. Germline CDR1 is MNHEY and CDR2 is SVGAGI. There are 13 residues in the CDR3. The CDR3 bases are TGTGCCAGCAGTTACTCAGGCGACAATGAGCAGTTCTTC. It specifies CASSYSGDNEQFF.

The V call is TRBV6-6, the J call TRBJ2-5; D not resolved. V was shortened by 5 bases and J by 2 bases, with 6 bases between the two germline ends. The CDR3 is made up of 12 amino acids. Germline CDR1 and CDR2: MNHNY and SVGAGI (reference sequence). The CDR3 nucleotides read TGTGCCAGCAGTCCCTATCAAGAGACCCAGTACTTC. It codes for CASSPYQETQYF.